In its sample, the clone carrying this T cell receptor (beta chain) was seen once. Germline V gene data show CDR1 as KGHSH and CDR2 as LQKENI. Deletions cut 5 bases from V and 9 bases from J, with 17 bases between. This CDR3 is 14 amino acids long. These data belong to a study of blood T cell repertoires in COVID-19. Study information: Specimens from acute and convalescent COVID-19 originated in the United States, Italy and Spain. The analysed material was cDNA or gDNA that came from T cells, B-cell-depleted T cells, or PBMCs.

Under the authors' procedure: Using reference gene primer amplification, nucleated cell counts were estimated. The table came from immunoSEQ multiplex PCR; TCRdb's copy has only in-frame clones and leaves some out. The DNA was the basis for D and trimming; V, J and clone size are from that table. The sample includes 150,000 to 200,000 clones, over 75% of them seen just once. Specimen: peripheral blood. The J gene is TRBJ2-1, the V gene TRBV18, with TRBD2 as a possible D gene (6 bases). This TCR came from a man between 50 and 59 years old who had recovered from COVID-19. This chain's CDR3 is CASSDYQRESEQFF. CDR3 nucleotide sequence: TGTGCCAGCTCAGATTACCAACGGGAGAGTGAGCAGTTCTTC.